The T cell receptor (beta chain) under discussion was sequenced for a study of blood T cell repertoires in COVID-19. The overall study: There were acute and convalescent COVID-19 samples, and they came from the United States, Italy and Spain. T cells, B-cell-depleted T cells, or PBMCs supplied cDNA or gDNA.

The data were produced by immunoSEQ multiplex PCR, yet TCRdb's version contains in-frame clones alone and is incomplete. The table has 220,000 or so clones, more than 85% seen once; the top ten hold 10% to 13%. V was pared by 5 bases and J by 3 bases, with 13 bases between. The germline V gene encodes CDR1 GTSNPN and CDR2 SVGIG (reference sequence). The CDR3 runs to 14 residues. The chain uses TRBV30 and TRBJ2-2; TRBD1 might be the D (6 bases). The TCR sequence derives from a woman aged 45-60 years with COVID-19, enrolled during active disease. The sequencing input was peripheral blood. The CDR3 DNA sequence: TGTGCCTGGGACGGGGACAAGTACACCGGGGAGCTGTTTTTT. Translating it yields CAWDGDKYTGELFF.